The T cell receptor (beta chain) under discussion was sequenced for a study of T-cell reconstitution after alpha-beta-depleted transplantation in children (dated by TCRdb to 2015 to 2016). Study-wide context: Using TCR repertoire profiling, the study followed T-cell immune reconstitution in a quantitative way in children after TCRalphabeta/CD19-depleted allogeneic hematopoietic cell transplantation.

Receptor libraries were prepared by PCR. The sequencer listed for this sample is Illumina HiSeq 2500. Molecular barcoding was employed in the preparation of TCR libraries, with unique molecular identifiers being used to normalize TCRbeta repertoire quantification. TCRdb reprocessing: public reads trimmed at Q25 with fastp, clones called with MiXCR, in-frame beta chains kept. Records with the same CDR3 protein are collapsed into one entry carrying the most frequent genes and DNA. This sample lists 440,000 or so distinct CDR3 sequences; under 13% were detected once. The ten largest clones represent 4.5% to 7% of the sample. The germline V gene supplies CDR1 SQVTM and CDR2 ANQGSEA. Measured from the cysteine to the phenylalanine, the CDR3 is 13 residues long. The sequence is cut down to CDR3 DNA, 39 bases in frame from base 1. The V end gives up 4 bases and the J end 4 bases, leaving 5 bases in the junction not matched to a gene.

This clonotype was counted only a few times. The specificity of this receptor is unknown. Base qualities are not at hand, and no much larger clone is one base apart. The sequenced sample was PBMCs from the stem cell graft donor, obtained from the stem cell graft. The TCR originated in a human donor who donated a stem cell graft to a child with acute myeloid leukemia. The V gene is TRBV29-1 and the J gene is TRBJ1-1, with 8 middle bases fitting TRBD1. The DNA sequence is TGCAGCGTTGTGCAGGGGGCGGGCACTGAAGCTTTCTTT. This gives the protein CSVVQGAGTEAFF.